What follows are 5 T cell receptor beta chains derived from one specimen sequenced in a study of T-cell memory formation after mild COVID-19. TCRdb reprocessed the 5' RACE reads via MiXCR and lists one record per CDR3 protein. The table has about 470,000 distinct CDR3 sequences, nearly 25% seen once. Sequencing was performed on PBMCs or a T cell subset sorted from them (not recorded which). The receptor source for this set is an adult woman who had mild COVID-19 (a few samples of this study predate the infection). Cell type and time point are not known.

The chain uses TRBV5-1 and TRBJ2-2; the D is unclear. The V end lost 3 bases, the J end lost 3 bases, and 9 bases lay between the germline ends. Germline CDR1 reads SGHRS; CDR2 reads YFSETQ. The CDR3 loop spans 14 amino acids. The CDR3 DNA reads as TGCGCCAGCAGCTCTGACTCTGACACCGGGGAGCTGTTTTTT. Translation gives CASSSDSDTGELFF.

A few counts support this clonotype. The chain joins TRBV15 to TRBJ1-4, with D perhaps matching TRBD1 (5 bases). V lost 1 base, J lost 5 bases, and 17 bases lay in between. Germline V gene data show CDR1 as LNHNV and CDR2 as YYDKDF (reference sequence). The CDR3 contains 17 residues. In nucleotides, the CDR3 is TGTGCCACCAGCAGAGTAGGGTGGGGCCCGGAGAATGAAAAACTGTTTTTT. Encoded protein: CATSRVGWGPENEKLFF.

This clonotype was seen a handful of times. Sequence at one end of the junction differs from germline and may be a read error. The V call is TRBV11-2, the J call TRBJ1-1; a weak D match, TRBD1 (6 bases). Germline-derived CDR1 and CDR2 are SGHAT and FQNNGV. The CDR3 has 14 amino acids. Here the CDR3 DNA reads TGCGCCAGCAGCTCAAGGACAGCCAACACTGAAGCTTTCTTT. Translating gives CASSSRTANTEAFF.

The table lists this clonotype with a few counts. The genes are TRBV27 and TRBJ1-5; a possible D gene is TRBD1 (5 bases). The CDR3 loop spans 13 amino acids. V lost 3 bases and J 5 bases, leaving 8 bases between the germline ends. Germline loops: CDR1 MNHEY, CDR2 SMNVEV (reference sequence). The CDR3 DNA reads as TGTGCCAGCAGTTTGATAGGGGATCAGCCCCAGCATTTT. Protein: CASSLIGDQPQHF.

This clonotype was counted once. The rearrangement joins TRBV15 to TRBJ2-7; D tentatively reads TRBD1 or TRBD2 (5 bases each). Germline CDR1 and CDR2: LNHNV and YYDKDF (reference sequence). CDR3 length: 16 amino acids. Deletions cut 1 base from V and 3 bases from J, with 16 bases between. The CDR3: CATSRGGMDGHYEQYF. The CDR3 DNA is TGTGCCACCAGCAGAGGGGGGATGGACGGACACTACGAGCAGTACTTC.